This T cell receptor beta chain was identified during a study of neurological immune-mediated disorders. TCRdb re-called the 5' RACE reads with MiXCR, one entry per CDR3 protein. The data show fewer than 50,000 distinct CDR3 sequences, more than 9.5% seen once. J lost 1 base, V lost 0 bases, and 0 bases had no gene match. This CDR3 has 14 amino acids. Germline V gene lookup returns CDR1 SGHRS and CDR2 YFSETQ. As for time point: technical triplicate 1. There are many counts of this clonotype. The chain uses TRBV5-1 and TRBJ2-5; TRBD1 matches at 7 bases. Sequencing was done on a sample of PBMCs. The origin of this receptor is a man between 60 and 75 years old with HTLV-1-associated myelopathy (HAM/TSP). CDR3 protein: CASSLGTGQETQYF. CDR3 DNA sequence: TGCGCCAGCAGCTTGGGGACAGGCCAAGAGACCCAGTACTTC.